The clone carrying this TCR beta chain is a singleton in its sample. This specimen comes from a study of cytomegalovirus exposure and HLA in healthy donors. The PCR was carried out with 60 Vbeta primers and 13 Jbeta primers. Sequencing used immunoSEQ multiplex PCR; TCRdb keeps in-frame clones, though not all of them. The data hold fewer than 200,000 clones, with less than 90% observed a single time. The germline V gene encodes CDR1 MGHRA and CDR2 YSYEKL. The CDR3 is 15 amino acids. V lost 5 bases and J 7 bases, leaving 21 bases between the germline ends. The specimen sequenced was PBMCs. The chain links TRBV4-1 to TRBJ2-7, with TRBD1 as a possible D gene (5 bases). The source of this sequence is a woman between 45 and 60 years old in good health and CMV-seropositive. CDR3 region: CASSSTSGISEEQYF. As DNA, the CDR3 is TGCGCCAGCAGCTCGACCTCAGGGATTTCGGAGGAGCAGTACTTC.